This T cell receptor (beta chain) came from a study of blood T cell repertoires in COVID-19. The table lists this clone with a count of one. Some clones are missing from TCRdb's copy, which holds only in-frame ones; the method was immunoSEQ multiplex PCR. The table includes roughly 500,000 clones, roughly 90% detected once. The CDR3 runs 17 residues. Trimming at V came to 5 bases and at J to 4 bases, leaving 15 bases not matched to a gene. CDR1 is SGHVS and CDR2 is FQNEAQ in the germline V gene. Sequencing was carried out using PBMCs or T cells enriched from blood (not recorded which). J is TRBJ1-2 and V is TRBV7-8; 8 nucleotides line up with TRBD1. The origin of this receptor is a woman aged 35 to 49 who had recovered from COVID-19. The CDR3 spells CASSLRPVGQVAYGYTF. Written as DNA, the CDR3 is TGTGCCAGCAGCCTTAGGCCCGTGGGACAGGTGGCCTATGGCTACACCTTC.